This is a list of T cell receptor beta chains from one sample in a study of PD-L1 blockade in urothelial cancer. Repertoires were generated with immunoSEQ multiplex PCR, while TCRdb's copy carries only in-frame clones and drops some. The sample has over 100,000 clones, about four fifths seen once. This sample comprised PBMCs, obtained around atezolizumab (anti-PD-L1) treatment. The receptor source for this set is a man aged 45 to 65 with urothelial cancer. The CDR3 runs from the conserved cysteine through the conserved F or W. D genes are given only for firm matches. A clone size is listed for some rows: how often the clone was seen (once, few, many), or a class if it is expanded.

v_call: TRBV2
d_call: TRBD1
clone_size: .
j_call: TRBJ1-5
cdr3_nt: TGTGCCAGCAAGGCTGGACAGGGAGGTCAGCCCCAGCATTTT
cdr3_aa: CASKAGQGGQPQHF

v_call: TRBV5-4
d_call: TRBD1
clone_size: .
j_call: TRBJ1-1
cdr3_nt: TGTGCCAGCAGCGAAGCAGGGGGCGCCTGGACTGAAGCTTTCTTT
cdr3_aa: CASSEAGGAWTEAFF

v_call: TRBV28
d_call: .
clone_size: .
j_call: TRBJ2-4
cdr3_nt: TGTGCCAGCCGGCCCCGGCGGGAACAGCTCAAAAACATTCAGTACTTC
cdr3_aa: CASRPRREQLKNIQYF

v_call: TRBV28
d_call: .
clone_size: few
j_call: TRBJ1-2
cdr3_nt: TGTGCCAGCAGTCCCCGACCCCAGGGGCTTGGCTACACCTTC
cdr3_aa: CASSPRPQGLGYTF

v_call: TRBV10-3
d_call: TRBD2
clone_size: .
j_call: TRBJ2-1
cdr3_nt: TGTGCCATCAGCGATACTAGCGGGAGGGCCTGGCAGTTCTTC
cdr3_aa: CAISDTSGRAWQFF

v_call: TRBV7-9
d_call: .
clone_size: .
j_call: TRBJ2-3
cdr3_nt: TGTGCCAGCAGCATAGTCTATGGAGGGCTGGGTTTTGGAGATACGCAGTATTTT
cdr3_aa: CASSIVYGGLGFGDTQYF

v_call: TRBV9
d_call: .
clone_size: few
j_call: TRBJ1-2
cdr3_nt: TGTGCCAGCAGCGTAGATGTGAGGGCTAGCTATGGCTACACCTTC
cdr3_aa: CASSVDVRASYGYTF

v_call: TRBV15
d_call: .
clone_size: .
j_call: TRBJ2-3
cdr3_nt: TGTGCCACCAGCAAGCAGGGGAGAAGCACAGATACGCAGTATTTT
cdr3_aa: CATSKQGRSTDTQYF

v_call: TRBV6-6
d_call: TRBD1
clone_size: .
j_call: TRBJ2-2
cdr3_nt: TGTGCCAGCAAGGGCGACAGGGCGAACACCGGGGAGCTGTTTTTT
cdr3_aa: CASKGDRANTGELFF

v_call: TRBV27
d_call: TRBD2
clone_size: once
j_call: TRBJ2-3
cdr3_nt: TGTGCCAGCAGCCGCCGGGGGGGAACAGATACGCAGTATTTT
cdr3_aa: CASSRRGGTDTQYF

v_call: TRBV4-1
d_call: TRBD2
clone_size: .
j_call: TRBJ2-3
cdr3_nt: TGCGCCAGCAGCCAAGATCAACTAGCGGGGGGCACAGATACGCAGTATTTT
cdr3_aa: CASSQDQLAGGTDTQYF

v_call: TRBV7-9
d_call: TRBD1
clone_size: few
j_call: TRBJ1-6
cdr3_nt: TGTGCCAGCAGCCCCTCGGGACAGGGATCACCCCTCCACTTT
cdr3_aa: CASSPSGQGSPLHF

v_call: TRBV11-2
d_call: .
clone_size: .
j_call: TRBJ1-4
cdr3_nt: TGTGCCAGCAGCTTCAACAGCGGGCAAAATGAAAAACTGTTTTTT
cdr3_aa: CASSFNSGQNEKLFF

v_call: TRBV6-1
d_call: .
clone_size: .
j_call: TRBJ1-4
cdr3_nt: TGTGCCAGCAGTGTTGGAGGAGGATCCACTAATGAAAAACTGTTTTTT
cdr3_aa: CASSVGGGSTNEKLFF

v_call: TRBV19
d_call: .
clone_size: .
j_call: TRBJ2-1
cdr3_nt: TGTGCCAGTAGTATGGCTAGCGTATCCTACAATGAGCAGTTCTTC
cdr3_aa: CASSMASVSYNEQFF

v_call: TRBV6-6
d_call: .
clone_size: .
j_call: TRBJ2-6
cdr3_nt: TGTGCCAGCTATGGACTGGGCTTTGGGGCCAACGTCCTGACTTTC
cdr3_aa: CASYGLGFGANVLTF

v_call: TRBV28
d_call: .
clone_size: .
j_call: TRBJ1-1
cdr3_nt: TGTGCCAGCCAATACCCGGCGGGAATGGGTACTGAAGCTTTCTTT
cdr3_aa: CASQYPAGMGTEAFF

v_call: TRBV13
d_call: .
clone_size: .
j_call: TRBJ1-1
cdr3_nt: TGTGCCAGCAGCCCTCGAAGGGGGATGAACACTGAAGCTTTCTTT
cdr3_aa: CASSPRRGMNTEAFF

v_call: TRBV28
d_call: .
clone_size: .
j_call: TRBJ2-1
cdr3_nt: TGTGCCAGCAGTTTACGACAGGCGCTTCAGTTCTTC
cdr3_aa: CASSLRQALQFF

v_call: TRBV11-3
d_call: TRBD2
clone_size: .
j_call: TRBJ2-1
cdr3_nt: TGTGCCAGCCGCTGCGGGGTAGCGGGAGTCAATGAGCAGTTCTTC
cdr3_aa: CASRCGVAGVNEQFF

v_call: TRBV30
d_call: .
clone_size: .
j_call: TRBJ2-1
cdr3_nt: TGTGCCTGGGGAGGGGGGGGGCAGTTCTTC
cdr3_aa: CAWGGGGQFF

v_call: TRBV9
d_call: .
clone_size: few
j_call: TRBJ1-2
cdr3_nt: TGTGCCAGCAGTCCGGGGAGCAACTATGGCTACACCTTC
cdr3_aa: CASSPGSNYGYTF

v_call: TRBV19
d_call: TRBD2
clone_size: .
j_call: TRBJ2-1
cdr3_nt: TGTGCCAGTAGTATCGGACTAGCGGGGCACAATGAGCAGTTCTTC
cdr3_aa: CASSIGLAGHNEQFF

v_call: TRBV28
d_call: TRBD1
clone_size: few
j_call: TRBJ1-1
cdr3_nt: TGTGCCAGCAGTGATGGGACAGGTGAAGCTTTCTTT
cdr3_aa: CASSDGTGEAFF

v_call: TRBV27
d_call: .
clone_size: .
j_call: TRBJ1-5
cdr3_nt: TGTGCCAGCAGTCCCGGACTTGTTAGCAATCAGCCCCAGCATTTT
cdr3_aa: CASSPGLVSNQPQHF

v_call: TRBV2
d_call: TRBD1
clone_size: .
j_call: TRBJ1-4
cdr3_nt: TGTGCCAGCACCCGGGACAGGGGCAATGAAAAACTGTTTTTT
cdr3_aa: CASTRDRGNEKLFF

v_call: TRBV4-2
d_call: TRBD1
clone_size: .
j_call: TRBJ1-4
cdr3_nt: TGTGCCAGCAGCCCCGGACAGGGACCATCTAATGAAAAACTGTTTTTT
cdr3_aa: CASSPGQGPSNEKLFF

v_call: TRBV12-5
d_call: TRBD2
clone_size: .
j_call: TRBJ2-7
cdr3_nt: TGTGCTAGTGGTAATAGCGGGAGTTACGAGCAGTACTTC
cdr3_aa: CASGNSGSYEQYF

v_call: TRBV28
d_call: TRBD1
clone_size: .
j_call: TRBJ1-1
cdr3_nt: TGTGCCAGCAGTTACAGGGGGCGCGCTGAAGCTTTCTTT
cdr3_aa: CASSYRGRAEAFF